Listed here are 16 T cell receptor beta chains from one sample, sequenced in a study of Graves' ophthalmopathy and Graves' hyperthyroidism. Transcripts of RNA were the source for amplifying TCR beta CDR3 regions. First-round RT-PCR with HTBI primers preceded a second-round multiplex PCR. TCRdb re-called the multiplex PCR reads through MiXCR, storing one row per CDR3 protein. The sample records under 350,000 distinct CDR3 sequences, roughly 16% being singletons. The sequenced sample consisted of peripheral blood. These receptor sequences come from an adult man with Graves' ophthalmopathy.

This clonotype was seen ten or more times. This sequence joins TRBV29-1 and TRBJ1-2; no definite D call. Germline V CDR1 and CDR2: SQVTM, ANQGSEA. The CDR3 loop spans 12 amino acids. V dropped 6 bases and J dropped 0 bases, with 8 bases sitting between them. CDR3 sequence reads: CSVRRSNYGYTF. For the CDR3, the DNA is TGCAGCGTGCGGCGATCTAACTATGGCTACACCTTC.

This clonotype showed up many times. The CDR3 DNA reads TGTGCCAGCAGTCTCCGGGTGGGGCTTAAAGAGACCCAGTACTTC. Its translation is CASSLRVGLKETQYF. The V call is TRBV7-9, the J call TRBJ2-5, with D perhaps matching TRBD1 (5 bases). Germline CDR1 SEHNR, CDR2 FQNEAQ (reference sequence). The CDR3 has 15 residues. Trimming removed 6 bases from V and 3 bases from J, with 17 bases in between.

The chain has TRBV19 and TRBJ1-5, with D unresolved. Trimming pared 3 bases from V and 0 bases from J, leaving 6 bases between. The germline gives CDR1 LNHDA, CDR2 SQIVND (reference sequence). The CDR3 spans 14 residues. CDR3 bases: TGTGCCAGTAGTATGGTATATAGCAATCAGCCCCAGCATTTT. The encoded protein is CASSMVYSNQPQHF.

The table lists this clonotype with many counts. The rearrangement uses TRBV5-1 and TRBJ1-2; D is unresolved. In germline, CDR1 is SGHRS, CDR2 YFSETQ. Trimming stripped 0 bases from V and 3 bases from J, with 12 bases between. The CDR3 extends over 15 amino acids. The CDR3 DNA sequence: TGCGCCAGCAGCTTGGCCGAGGGCATGGACTATGGCTACACCTTC. This encodes CASSLAEGMDYGYTF.

This chain uses TRBV24-1 with TRBJ2-7; D remains ambiguous. V gave up 3 bases and J gave up 2 bases, with 10 bases separating them. CDR3 length: 14 amino acids. The germline V gene encodes CDR1 KGHDR and CDR2 SFDVKD. The DNA of the CDR3 is TGTGCCACCAGTGATGAATCGGACCCCTACGAGCAGTACTTC. Translated: CATSDESDPYEQYF.

In its sample, this clonotype was seen many times. CDR3 sequence (DNA): TGTGCCATCAGTAAGACAGGGGTTTTGAACACCGGGGAGCTGTTTTTT. This gives the protein CAISKTGVLNTGELFF. The rearrangement uses TRBV10-3 and TRBJ2-2, with 8 nucleotides matching TRBD1. Trimming removed 5 bases from V and 1 base from J; junction bases left unmatched: 6. The CDR3 has 16 residues. Germline CDR1 ENHRY, CDR2 SYGVKD.

This clonotype has at least ten counts. The chain combines TRBV28 with TRBJ1-2; TRBD1 matches 9 bases. The CDR3 loop spans 15 amino acids. The V gene's germline CDR1 is MDHEN and CDR2 SYDVKM. J was trimmed by 4 bases and V by 5 bases; bases with no gene match: 8. The CDR3 sequence: CASSPVRDRVYGYTF. CDR3 sequence (DNA): TGTGCCAGCAGTCCCGTCCGGGACAGGGTCTATGGCTACACCTTC.

This clonotype was seen ten or more times. The V and J genes are TRBV6-5 and TRBJ1-1; 7 positions agree with TRBD1. Germline CDR1 MNHEY, CDR2 SVGAGI. V gave up 2 bases and J gave up 4 bases; unmatched junction bases: 7. CDR3 length equals 15 residues. CDR3 DNA: TGTGCCAGCAGTTACCCGACAGGGAGAGGCACTGAAGCTTTCTTT. Encoded protein: CASSYPTGRGTEAFF.

Ten or more counts support this clonotype. The chain joins TRBV19 to TRBJ2-7; D ambiguous. V was trimmed by 4 bases and J by 3 bases, leaving 10 bases between them. CDR1 LNHDA and CDR2 SQIVND come from the germline V gene (reference sequence). The CDR3 contains 13 residues. CDR3 nucleotides: TGTGCCAGTAGTAGAGGACGAGACTACGAGCAGTACTTC. Protein product: CASSRGRDYEQYF.

The chain joins TRBV10-2 to TRBJ2-5; no definite D call. The germline CDR1 and CDR2 sequences are WSHSY and SAAADI. V shed 4 bases and J shed 2 bases, with 5 bases lying between them. The CDR3 covers 12 residues. The CDR3 reads CASSAQQETQYF. The CDR3 DNA reads TGCGCCAGCAGTGCTCAGCAAGAGACCCAGTACTTC.

This clonotype appeared many times. The chain recombines TRBV7-2 with TRBJ2-7; D possibly corresponds to TRBD1 (6 bases). The germline gives CDR1 SGHTA, CDR2 FQGNSA. The V gene lost 5 bases and the J gene lost 3 bases, with 11 bases spanning the gap. The CDR3 consists of 13 residues. Written as DNA, the CDR3 is TGTGCCAGCAGCCAAACAGGGTACTACGAGCAGTACTTC. Amino acids: CASSQTGYYEQYF.

At least ten counts were recorded for this clonotype. Here the CDR3 reads CASRDRAANYGYTF. The CDR3 nucleotides are TGTGCCAGCCGGGACAGGGCGGCTAACTATGGCTACACCTTC. This chain links TRBV3-1 with TRBJ1-2; TRBD1 matches 9 bases. Germline V gene lookup returns CDR1 LGHDT and CDR2 YNNKEL (reference sequence). Losses at the gene ends were 8 bases for V and 0 bases for J; bases not matched to a gene: 4. This CDR3 has 14 amino acids. Full variable domain (remainder filled in from reference TRBV3-1 and TRBJ1-2): DTAVSQTPKYLVTQMGNDKSIKCEQNLGHDTMYWYKQDSKKFLKIMFSYNNKELIINETVPNRFSPKSPDKAHLNLHINSLELGDSAVYFCASRDRAANYGYTFGSGTRLTVV.

Ten or more counts support this clonotype. The chain has TRBV5-1 and TRBJ1-1; perhaps TRBD1 as D (5 bases). The germline V and J ends were trimmed by 4 bases and 3 bases, with 31 bases remaining between them. The germline CDR1 and CDR2 sequences are SGHRS and YFSETQ. CDR3 length: 20 residues. The CDR3 loop is CASSLNPGTVKTKSDTEAFF. CDR3 nucleotide sequence: TGCGCCAGCAGCCTAAATCCAGGGACTGTTAAAACAAAATCGGACACTGAAGCTTTCTTT.

This clonotype has ten or more counts. This chain joins TRBV5-1 and TRBJ1-1; 7 nucleotides align to TRBD1. CDR3 length: 13 residues. Germline values: CDR1 SGHRS, CDR2 YFSETQ. The V and J ends lost 4 bases and 3 bases, in that order; junction bases with no gene match: 3. CDR3 DNA sequence: TGCGCCAGCAGCGCGGGACAGCACACTGAAGCTTTCTTT. It encodes CASSAGQHTEAFF.

This clonotype was observed once. At one boundary the junction diverges from the germline segment, which might be a read error. As DNA, the CDR3 is TGTGCCAGCAGTTTGTCCTCGAGAATCTCTGGGGCCAACGTCCTGAATTTC. Translated: CASSLSSRISGANVLNF. The chain couples TRBV12-3 or TRBV12-4 to TRBJ2-6; possible D gene TRBD1, 5 bases. This CDR3 comprises 17 residues.

This clonotype turned up a few times. The V and J genes are TRBV18 and TRBJ1-3; tentative D call: TRBD1 (5 bases). Germline CDR1 is KGHSH and CDR2 is LQKENI. V gave up 2 bases and J gave up 2 bases, with 13 bases separating them. The CDR3 sequence is 16 residues long. The CDR3 coding sequence is TGTGCCAGCTCACCAATCCAGGGCGATGCTGGAAACACCATATATTTT. Translation gives CASSPIQGDAGNTIYF. Filled out from reference TRBV18 and TRBJ1-3, the complete variable domain reads NAGVMQNPRHLVRRRGQEARLRCSPMKGHSHVYWYRQLPEEGLKFMVYLQKENIIDESGMPKERFSAEFPKEGPSILRIQQVVRGDSAAYFCASSPIQGDAGNTIYFGEGSWLTVV.